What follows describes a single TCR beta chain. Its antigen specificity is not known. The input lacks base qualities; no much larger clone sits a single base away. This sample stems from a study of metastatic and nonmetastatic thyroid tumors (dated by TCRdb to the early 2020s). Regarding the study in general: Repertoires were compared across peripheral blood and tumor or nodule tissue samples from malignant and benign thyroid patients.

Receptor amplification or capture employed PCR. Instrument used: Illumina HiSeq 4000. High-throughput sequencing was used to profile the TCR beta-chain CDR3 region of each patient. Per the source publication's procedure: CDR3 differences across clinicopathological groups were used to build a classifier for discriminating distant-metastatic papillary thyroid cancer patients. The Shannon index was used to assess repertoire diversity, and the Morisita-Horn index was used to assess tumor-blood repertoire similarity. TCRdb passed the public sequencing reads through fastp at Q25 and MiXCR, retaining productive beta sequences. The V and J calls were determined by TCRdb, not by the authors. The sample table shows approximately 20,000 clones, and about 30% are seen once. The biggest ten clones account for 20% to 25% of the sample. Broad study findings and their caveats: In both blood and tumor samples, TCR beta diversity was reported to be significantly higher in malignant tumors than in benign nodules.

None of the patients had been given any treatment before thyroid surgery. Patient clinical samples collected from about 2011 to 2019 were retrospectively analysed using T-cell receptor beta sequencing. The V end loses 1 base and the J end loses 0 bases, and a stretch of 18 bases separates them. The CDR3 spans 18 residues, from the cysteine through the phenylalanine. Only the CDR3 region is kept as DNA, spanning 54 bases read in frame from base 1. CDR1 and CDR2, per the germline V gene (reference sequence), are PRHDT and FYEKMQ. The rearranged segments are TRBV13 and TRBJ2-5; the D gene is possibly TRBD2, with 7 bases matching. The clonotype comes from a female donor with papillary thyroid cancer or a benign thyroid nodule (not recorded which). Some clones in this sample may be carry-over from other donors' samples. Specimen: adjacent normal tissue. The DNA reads TGTGCCAGCAGCTTAGCCCGCGGGGGCCTGATCGACCAAGAGACCCAGTACTTC. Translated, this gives CASSLARGGLIDQETQYF. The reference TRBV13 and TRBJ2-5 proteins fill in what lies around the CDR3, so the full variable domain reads AAGVIQSPRHLIKEKRETATLKCYPIPRHDTVYWYQQGPGQDPQFLISFYEKMQSDKGSIPDRFSAQQFSDYHSELNMSSLELGDSALYFCASSLARGGLIDQETQYFGPGTRLLVL.